Below, one TCR beta chain is given with its context. Its binding antigen is unknown. Qualities for individual bases were not recorded, and no much larger clone is one base off. The entry originates in a study of cytomegalovirus exposure and HLA in healthy donors (dated by TCRdb to the late 2010s). In terms of the full investigation: According to a later analysis, one platform produced both the approximately 110 validation repertoires and the 700 or so repertoires of the first cohort. The study aimed to test whether signatures of past pathogen exposure could be identified by cataloging public T cell receptors. A separate validation cohort of more than 100 different subjects was used in addition to the 666-subject first cohort. The study combined high-throughput TCR immunosequencing, statistical association of individual TCRs with disease status, and machine learning to predict cytomegalovirus infection status. What the work shows at the level of the full study, not this receptor alone: While some public TCRs were present in many individuals, most TCR sequences turned up only very rarely across donors. In vitro tests confirmed that a few of the cytomegalovirus-associated TCR beta chains recognize cytomegalovirus antigens. A later analysis had no HLA typing for the validation cohort, so co-occurrence there was scored across all 130 or so repertoires. The classifier was reported to diagnose cytomegalovirus status with high specificity and sensitivity in both the original and validation cohorts. The authors suggested that the approach could potentially be extended to other disease states and immunological phenotypes. The study gave a list of about 150 TCR beta chains associated with cytomegalovirus. Of the cluster scores, 90% to 95% were above 0 in a later analysis, which found that TCRs clustered in the first cohort also tended to co-occur in the 90 to 150 validation repertoires.

Donors formed part of the validation cohort, which comprised 95 to 150 subjects and was distinct from the first cohort of 690 or so subjects. V ends up 5 bases short and J 1 base short, with an unmatched junction base count of 5. Counted from cysteine to phenylalanine, this CDR3 has 15 amino acids. The only DNA kept is the CDR3, 45 bases in frame from the first base. CDR1 and CDR2 were assigned from the germline V gene as SGHVS and FQNEAQ. Library preparation employed the immunoSEQ multiplex PCR assay. The study's own analysis went as follows. A statistical classification framework was developed to diagnose cytomegalovirus status using the catalog of TCR beta chain sequences. Drawn from immuneACCESS, this table holds only the in-frame rearrangements with V and J called that TCRdb kept. Clones are partly lost; checked studies trace under half to an unresolved V gene and leave the rest unexplained. V and J calls and clone size are copied from that table; D and trimming were computed from the DNA. For this sample there are 35,000 to 40,000 clones; 90% to 95% appear just once. In total, the top ten clones hold 3.3% of the sample.

The chain is made from TRBV7-8 and TRBJ2-7, and TRBD2 matches 10 of the central bases. Source material: PBMCs. The sequence came from a man between 18 and 29 years old in good health and CMV-seronegative. The DNA sequence is given as TGTGCCAGCAGCCGCGGGACTAGCGTATCCTACGAGCAGTACTTC. This sequence encodes CASSRGTSVSYEQYF.